This TCR beta chain was recorded in a study of T-cell reconstitution after alpha-beta-depleted transplantation in children (TCRdb year 2016). About the investigation overall: Using TCR repertoire profiling, the study quantitatively followed how T-cell immune reconstitution unfolded in children after TCRalphabeta/CD19-depleted allogeneic hematopoietic cell transplantation.

The label giving this sample's treatment or condition can be read as: allogeneic hematopoietic cell transplantation with graft depleted of TCRalphabeta T cells and CD19 B cells. TCRalphabeta/CD19-depleted allogeneic hematopoietic cell grafts were given to the transplant recipients, all of whom were children. Findings and caveats that apply to the study as a whole: Over the following months the frequencies of hyperexpanded clones went down, and after one year T-cell counts and TCRbeta diversity were mostly credited to newly produced T cells. In some patients, the high TCRbeta diversity seen at day 60 was put down to recipient T cells and intrathymic progenitors that had survived conditioning. About two months after transplant, the apparently early recovery of alphabetaT-cell counts reportedly depended on just several hundred clones that had expanded rapidly and came from non-depleted graft cells.

Comment on this clonotype: Its target antigen remains unknown. Base qualities are not recorded, but no much larger clone differs from it by a single base.

Library prep was done by PCR. The sequencer was an Illumina HiSeq 2500. TCR library preparation used molecular barcoding, with unique molecular identifiers applied to normalize quantification of the TCRbeta repertoire. TCRdb reprocessing: public reads trimmed at Q25 with fastp, clones called with MiXCR, in-frame beta chains kept. CDR3 protein duplicates are merged, each entry listing the most common genes and DNA. The table for this sample lists 300,000 to 400,000 distinct CDR3 sequences; around 25% of them were counted only once. The ten largest clonotypes hold approximately 11% of the sample. Taken from the germline V gene, the CDR1 and CDR2 loops are SGHVS and FQNEAQ. V is pruned by 5 bases and J by 8 bases, leaving 13 bases of the junction without a gene match. The CDR3 spans 15 residues, from the cysteine through the phenylalanine. Only the CDR3 part of the read is kept: 45 bases, read in frame from the first base.

This specimen consisted of PBMCs, mostly from graft donor cells, obtained 180 days after TCRalphabeta/CD19-depleted stem cell transplant. This sequence originates from a male patient under 18 who had a stem cell transplant for acute lymphoblastic leukemia, so the T cells may come from the graft donor. The chain is made from TRBV7-8 and TRBJ1-2; TRBD1 aligns with 8 central bases. The nucleotides are TGTGCCAGCAGCGATCACAGGGGGGGGGGATTCGGCTACACCTTC. It translates as CASSDHRGGGFGYTF.